This T cell receptor (beta chain) originates from a study of T cells of healthy individuals. Only a few counts were recorded for this clonotype. TCRdb re-called the 5' RACE reads through MiXCR, storing one row per CDR3 protein. This table holds some 100,000 distinct CDR3 sequences, about 16% found once. This CDR3 region has 16 residues. CDR1 and CDR2 (germline): SGHAT, FQNNGV. V lost 5 bases, J lost 5 bases, and 10 bases stayed unmatched. The V gene is TRBV11-2, the J gene TRBJ2-2; 8 bases agree with TRBD2. The origin of this receptor is a human donor in good health. DNA for the CDR3: TGTGCCAGCAGCAGAGTCGGACTAGCAGTTACCGGGGAGCTGTTTTTT. This gives the protein CASSRVGLAVTGELFF. Using reference TRBV11-2 and TRBJ2-2 for the parts outside the CDR3, the full variable domain is EAGVAQSPRYKIIEKRQSVAFWCNPISGHATLYWYQQILGQGPKLLIQFQNNGVVDDSQLPKDRFSAERLKGVDSTLKIQPAKLEDSAVYLCASSRVGLAVTGELFFGEGSRLTVL.